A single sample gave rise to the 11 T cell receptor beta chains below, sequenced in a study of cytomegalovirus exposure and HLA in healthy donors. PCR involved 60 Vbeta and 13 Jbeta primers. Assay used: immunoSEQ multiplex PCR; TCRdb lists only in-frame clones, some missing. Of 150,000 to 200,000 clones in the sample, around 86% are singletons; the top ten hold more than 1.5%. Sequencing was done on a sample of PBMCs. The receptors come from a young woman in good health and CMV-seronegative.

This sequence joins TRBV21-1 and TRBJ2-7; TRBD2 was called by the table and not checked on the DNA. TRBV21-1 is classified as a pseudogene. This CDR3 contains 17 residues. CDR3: CASSKDGAGLAEIEQYF. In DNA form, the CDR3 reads TGTGCCAGCAGCAAAGATGGGGCCGGGCTAGCGGAGATTGAGCAGTACTTC.

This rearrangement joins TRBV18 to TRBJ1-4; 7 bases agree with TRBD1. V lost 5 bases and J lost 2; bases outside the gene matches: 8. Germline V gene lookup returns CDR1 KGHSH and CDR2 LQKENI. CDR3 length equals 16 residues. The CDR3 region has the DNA TGTGCCAGCTCAGCTCAAACAGGGGACACTAATGAAAAACTGTTTTTT. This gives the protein CASSAQTGDTNEKLFF. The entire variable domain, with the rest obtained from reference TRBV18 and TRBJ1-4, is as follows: NAGVMQNPRHLVRRRGQEARLRCSPMKGHSHVYWYRQLPEEGLKFMVYLQKENIIDESGMPKERFSAEFPKEGPSILRIQQVVRGDSAAYFCASSAQTGDTNEKLFFGSGTQLSVL.

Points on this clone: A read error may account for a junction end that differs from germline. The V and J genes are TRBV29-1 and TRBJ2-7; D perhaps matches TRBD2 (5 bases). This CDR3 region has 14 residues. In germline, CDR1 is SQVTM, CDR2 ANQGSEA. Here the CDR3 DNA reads TGCAGCGTTCAAGATGAGGGCAGCTCCTACGAGCAGTACTTC. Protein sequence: CSVQDEGSSYEQYF.

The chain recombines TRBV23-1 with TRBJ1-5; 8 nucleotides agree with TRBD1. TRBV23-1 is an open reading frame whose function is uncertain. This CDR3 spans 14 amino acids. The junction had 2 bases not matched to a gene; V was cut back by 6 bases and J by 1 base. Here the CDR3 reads CASSHRGSNQPQHF. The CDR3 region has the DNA TGCGCCAGCAGCCACAGGGGGAGCAATCAGCCCCAGCATTTT.

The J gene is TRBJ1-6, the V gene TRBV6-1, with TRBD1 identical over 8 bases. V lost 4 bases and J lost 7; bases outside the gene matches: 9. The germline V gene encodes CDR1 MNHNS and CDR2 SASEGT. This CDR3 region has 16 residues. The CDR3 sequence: CASSGPWTGTNSPLHF. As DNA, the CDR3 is TGTGCCAGCAGTGGGCCCTGGACAGGGACCAATTCACCCCTCCACTTT.

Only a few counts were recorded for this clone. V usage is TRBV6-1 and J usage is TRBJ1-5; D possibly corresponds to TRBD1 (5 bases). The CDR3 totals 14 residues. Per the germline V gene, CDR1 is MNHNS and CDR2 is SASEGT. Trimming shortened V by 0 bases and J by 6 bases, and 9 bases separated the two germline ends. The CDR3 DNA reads TGTGCCAGCAGTGAAGCAGCGGGGACTCAGCCCCAGCATTTT. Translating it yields CASSEAAGTQPQHF.

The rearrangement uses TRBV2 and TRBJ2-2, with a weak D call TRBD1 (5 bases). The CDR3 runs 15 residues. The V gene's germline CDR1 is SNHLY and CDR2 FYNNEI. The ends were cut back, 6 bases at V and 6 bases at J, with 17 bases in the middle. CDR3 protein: CASRRPDITSGELFF. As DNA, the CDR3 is TGTGCCAGCAGGAGGCCGGACATCACGTCCGGGGAGCTGTTTTTT.

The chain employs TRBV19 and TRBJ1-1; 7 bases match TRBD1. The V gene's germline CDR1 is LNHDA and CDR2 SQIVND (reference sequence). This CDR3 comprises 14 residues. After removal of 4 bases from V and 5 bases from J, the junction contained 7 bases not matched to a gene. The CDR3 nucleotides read TGTGCCAGTAGTACCGTCAGGGGGAGAACTGAAGCTTTCTTT. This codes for CASSTVRGRTEAFF. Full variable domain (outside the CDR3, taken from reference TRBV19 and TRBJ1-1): DGGITQSPKYLFRKEGQNVTLSCEQNLNHDAMYWYRQDPGQGLRLIYYSQIVNDFQKGDIAEGYSVSREKKESFPLTVTSAQKNPTAFYLCASSTVRGRTEAFFGQGTRLTVV.

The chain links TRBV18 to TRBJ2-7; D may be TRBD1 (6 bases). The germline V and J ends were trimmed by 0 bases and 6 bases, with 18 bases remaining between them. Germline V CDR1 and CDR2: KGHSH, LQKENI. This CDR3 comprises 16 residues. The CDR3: CASSPPNQGLGGEQYF. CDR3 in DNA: TGTGCCAGCTCACCACCGAATCAGGGGCTGGGTGGCGAGCAGTACTTC. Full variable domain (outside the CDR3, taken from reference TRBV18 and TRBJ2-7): NAGVMQNPRHLVRRRGQEARLRCSPMKGHSHVYWYRQLPEEGLKFMVYLQKENIIDESGMPKERFSAEFPKEGPSILRIQQVVRGDSAAYFCASSPPNQGLGGEQYFGPGTRLTVT.

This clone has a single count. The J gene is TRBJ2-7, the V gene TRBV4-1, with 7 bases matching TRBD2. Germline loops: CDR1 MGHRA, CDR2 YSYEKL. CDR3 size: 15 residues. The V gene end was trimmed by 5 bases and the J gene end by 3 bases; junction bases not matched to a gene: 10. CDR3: CASSFTPGGGYEQYF. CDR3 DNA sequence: TGCGCCAGCAGCTTTACTCCGGGGGGTGGCTACGAGCAGTACTTC.

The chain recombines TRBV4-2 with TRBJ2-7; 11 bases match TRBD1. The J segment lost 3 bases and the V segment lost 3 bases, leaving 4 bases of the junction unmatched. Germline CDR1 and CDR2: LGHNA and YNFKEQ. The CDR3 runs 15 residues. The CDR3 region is CASSQDGTGGYEQYF. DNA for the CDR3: TGTGCCAGCAGCCAGGATGGGACAGGGGGCTACGAGCAGTACTTC.